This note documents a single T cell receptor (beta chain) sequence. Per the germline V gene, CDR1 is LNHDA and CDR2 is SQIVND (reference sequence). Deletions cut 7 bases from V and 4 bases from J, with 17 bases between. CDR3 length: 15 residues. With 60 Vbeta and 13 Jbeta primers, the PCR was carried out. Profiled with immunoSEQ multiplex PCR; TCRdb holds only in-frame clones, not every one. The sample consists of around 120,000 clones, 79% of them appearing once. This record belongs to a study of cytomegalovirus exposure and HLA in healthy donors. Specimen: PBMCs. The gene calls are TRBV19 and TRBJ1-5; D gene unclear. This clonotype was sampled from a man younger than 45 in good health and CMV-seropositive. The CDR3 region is CASIRSNHKNQPQHF. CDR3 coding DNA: TGTGCCAGTATCCGTAGCAACCATAAAAATCAGCCCCAGCATTTT.